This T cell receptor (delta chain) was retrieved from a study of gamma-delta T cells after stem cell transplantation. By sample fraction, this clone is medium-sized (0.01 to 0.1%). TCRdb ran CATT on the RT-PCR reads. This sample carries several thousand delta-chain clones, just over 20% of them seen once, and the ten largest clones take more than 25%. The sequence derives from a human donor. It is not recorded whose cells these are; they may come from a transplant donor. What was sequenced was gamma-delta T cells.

The DNA of the CDR3 is TGTGCCTGTGACCCACTACTGGGGGATACGCTTTTCGAGAATCGGGACACCCGACAGATGTTTTTC. Amino acids: CACDPLLGDTLFENRDTRQMFF. The chain couples TRDV2 to TRDJ3; 13 nucleotides align to TRDD3. Germline V gives CDR1 GEAIGNYY, CDR2 EKD. This CDR3 is built from 22 residues. V dropped 3 bases and J dropped 5; count of bases not matched to a gene: 18.